One and the same sample provided the 16 T cell receptor beta chains below, sequenced in a study of T cells in Graves' hyperthyroidism and ophthalmopathy. The source material, RNA transcripts, was used to amplify TCR beta CDR3 regions. The HTBI primer set served for first-round RT-PCR of the TCR CDR3. Via MiXCR, TCRdb re-called the multiplex PCR reads, giving one row per CDR3 protein. The table has about 290,000 distinct CDR3 sequences, more than 15% seen once. Sample: blood. These receptor sequences come from an older woman with Graves' ophthalmopathy.

This clonotype was recorded at least ten times. The chain links TRBV20-1 to TRBJ2-1, with D maybe TRBD1 (6 bases). Per the germline V gene, CDR1 is DFQATT and CDR2 is SNEGSKA (reference sequence). V was shortened by 6 bases and J by 0 bases, with 21 bases between the two germline ends. This CDR3 has 17 residues. CDR3 DNA sequence: TGCAGTGCCAAGGCACTGACCGGGACACCCTCCTACAATGAGCAGTTCTTC. It encodes CSAKALTGTPSYNEQFF.

This clonotype was found once. A read error may produce the germline difference seen at one junction end. The chain couples TRBV27 to TRBJ1-4; D is perhaps TRBD1 (6 bases). Germline CDR1 MNHEY, CDR2 SMNVEV (reference sequence). This CDR3 has 16 amino acids. CDR3 in amino acids: CASGLYPPQGNEKLFF. The CDR3, as DNA: TGTGCCAGCGGTTTATACCCCCCCCAGGGGAATGAAAAACTGTTTTTT.

This clonotype has a count of ten or more. J is TRBJ1-1 and V is TRBV12-3 or TRBV12-4, with 7 bases lining up with TRBD1. CDR3 length: 15 amino acids. The V and J ends lost 6 bases and 4 bases, in that order; junction bases with no gene match: 11. This CDR3 is CASSFLQGRATEAFF. CDR3 bases: TGTGCCAGCAGCTTCCTACAGGGGAGGGCCACTGAAGCTTTCTTT.

Many counts were recorded for this clonotype. V and J are TRBV2 and TRBJ1-1; unclear D gene. CDR1 and CDR2 from the germline V gene are SNHLY and FYNNEI. Between the trimmed V and J ends, which lost 4 bases and 1 base, there was a span of 7 bases. The CDR3 covers 13 residues. This CDR3 reads CASSVATNTEAFF. The CDR3 region has the DNA TGTGCCAGCAGTGTGGCCACGAACACTGAAGCTTTCTTT.

This clonotype was detected many times. The gene calls are TRBV18 and TRBJ2-7, with 7 nucleotides matching TRBD1. CDR1 is KGHSH, CDR2 LQKENI, per germline. J gave up 6 bases and V 2 bases, and 4 bases lay outside the gene matches. The CDR3 is 13 residues long. The CDR3 bases are TGTGCCAGCTCACCAGACAGGGTGGCCGAGCAGTACTTC. It translates to CASSPDRVAEQYF. Filled out from reference TRBV18 and TRBJ2-7, the complete variable domain reads NAGVMQNPRHLVRRRGQEARLRCSPMKGHSHVYWYRQLPEEGLKFMVYLQKENIIDESGMPKERFSAEFPKEGPSILRIQQVVRGDSAAYFCASSPDRVAEQYFGPGTRLTVT.

J is TRBJ2-1 and V is TRBV19, with D perhaps matching TRBD1 (5 bases). Looked up from germline, CDR1 is LNHDA and CDR2 is SQIVND (reference sequence). The CDR3 has 12 amino acids. The V gene lost 5 bases and the J gene lost 10 bases, with 12 bases spanning the gap. The chain's CDR3 is CASSPGQGEQFF. The CDR3 bases are TGTGCCAGTAGTCCAGGCCAGGGAGAGCAGTTCTTC.

This clonotype was seen repeatedly, ten times or more. The chain is built from TRBV6-1 and TRBJ1-2, with 7 bases aligning to TRBD1. The CDR3 has 13 amino acids. Germline CDR1 is MNHNS and CDR2 is SASEGT. The V and J ends lost 6 bases and 5 bases, in that order; junction bases with no gene match: 6. The CDR3 protein is CASRKTGSYGYTF. The DNA for the CDR3 is TGTGCCAGCAGAAAGACAGGGAGTTATGGCTACACCTTC.

This clonotype was picked up many times. V is TRBV2 and J is TRBJ1-1; 7 nucleotides align to TRBD1. CDR1 and CDR2 from the germline V gene are SNHLY and FYNNEI. CDR3 length equals 14 residues. Germline trimming cut 6 bases from V and 3 bases from J; bases unmatched to any gene: 7. In DNA form, the CDR3 reads TGTGCCAGCAGCCGACAGGGTTTCGACACTGAAGCTTTCTTT. Amino acids: CASSRQGFDTEAFF.

This clonotype was seen repeatedly, ten times or more. The genes are TRBV5-1 and TRBJ1-5, with no clear D. The CDR3 consists of 15 residues. Germline CDR1 SGHRS, CDR2 YFSETQ. Trimming removed 4 bases from V and 0 bases from J, with 11 bases in between. CDR3 coding DNA: TGCGCCAGCAGCCCAGGCTGGGGTAGCAATCAGCCCCAGCATTTT. Protein: CASSPGWGSNQPQHF.

Ten or more counts support this clonotype. The rearrangement joins TRBV7-9 to TRBJ2-7, with a tentative D call TRBD1 (6 bases). The CDR3 has 16 residues. Per germline, CDR1 SEHNR and CDR2 FQNEAQ (reference sequence). V shed 5 bases and J shed 1 base, with 18 bases lying between them. CDR3 nucleotide sequence: TGTGCCAGCAGCCCGGCTACGGGACACCTGTCCTACGAGCAGTACTTC. It encodes CASSPATGHLSYEQYF.

This clonotype showed up just a few times. J is TRBJ1-2 and V is TRBV5-1, with 11 bases fitting TRBD1. V was pared by 5 bases and J by 5 bases, with 5 bases of the junction left unmatched. Germline assignment: CDR1 SGHRS and CDR2 YFSETQ. The CDR3 runs to 14 residues. DNA for the CDR3: TGCGCCAGCAGACCCGGGACAGGGGGTTATGGCTACACCTTC. Translating it yields CASRPGTGGYGYTF.

In its sample, this clonotype was seen many times. The chain is built from TRBV5-1 and TRBJ2-1; D is unclear. Trimming cost V 4 bases and J 4 bases, with 12 bases left between them. CDR3 length: 14 residues. Germline V gene data show CDR1 as SGHRS and CDR2 as YFSETQ. CDR3 DNA: TGCGCCAGCAGCCTCGACTTGGAGTACAATGAGCAGTTCTTC. Translation gives CASSLDLEYNEQFF.

There are many counts of this clonotype. The chain carries TRBV20-1 and TRBJ2-1, with 10 bases matching TRBD2. Germline V gene lookup returns CDR1 DFQATT and CDR2 SNEGSKA (reference sequence). The CDR3 totals 14 residues. Losses at the gene ends were 7 bases for V and 3 bases for J; bases not matched to a gene: 6. The CDR3 DNA reads as TGCAGTGGGTCTAGCGGGAGTGACTACAATGAGCAGTTCTTC. Translating gives CSGSSGSDYNEQFF.

V usage is TRBV6-5 and J usage is TRBJ1-1, with 11 bases fitting TRBD1. The V and J ends lost 2 bases and 0 bases, in that order; junction bases with no gene match: 8. CDR3 length: 18 residues. The germline V gene encodes CDR1 MNHEY and CDR2 SVGAGI. The CDR3 DNA reads TGTGCCAGCAGTTACCCAGGGACAGGGGGTCGCATGAACACTGAAGCTTTCTTT. It is translated as CASSYPGTGGRMNTEAFF.

The CDR3 spells CASSVEMLVERRNEQFF. The CDR3 coding sequence is TGTGCCAGCAGCGTAGAAATGCTGGTAGAGCGTCGGAATGAGCAGTTCTTC. V is TRBV9 and J is TRBJ2-1; unclear D gene. Trimming removed 0 bases at V and 7 bases at J, with 20 bases between. The germline gives CDR1 SGDLS, CDR2 YYNGEE. CDR3 length equals 17 residues.

The V call is TRBV11-3, the J call TRBJ2-1; D is unclear. The J call is doubtful: the DNA matches TRBJ2-7 better. This CDR3 has 13 amino acids. Germline V gene lookup returns CDR1 SGHNT and CDR2 YENEEA. CDR3 region: CASSYPPINEQYF. CDR3 nucleotide sequence: TGTGCCAGCAGCTACCCCCCCATCAATGAGCAGTACTTC.